Detailed here is one TCR beta chain. CDR1 is LNHDA and CDR2 is SQIVND in the germline V gene (reference sequence). The CDR3 length is 16 residues. Trimming removed 8 bases at V and 0 bases at J, with 14 bases between. The data derive from a study of cytomegalovirus exposure and HLA in healthy donors. PCR primers comprised 60 Vbeta and 13 Jbeta primers. Profiling relied on immunoSEQ multiplex PCR, and the TCRdb table lists in-frame clones only, not all of them. The sample lists about 180,000 clones, 79% occurring once. This chain connects TRBV19 to TRBJ1-6; D is unresolved. Input material: PBMCs. This receptor was obtained from a woman aged 40 to 50 in good health and CMV-seronegative. CDR3 amino acids: CASRGSGSSYNSPLHF. DNA of the CDR3: TGTGCCAGTCGTGGCTCGGGGAGCTCCTATAATTCACCCCTCCACTTT.